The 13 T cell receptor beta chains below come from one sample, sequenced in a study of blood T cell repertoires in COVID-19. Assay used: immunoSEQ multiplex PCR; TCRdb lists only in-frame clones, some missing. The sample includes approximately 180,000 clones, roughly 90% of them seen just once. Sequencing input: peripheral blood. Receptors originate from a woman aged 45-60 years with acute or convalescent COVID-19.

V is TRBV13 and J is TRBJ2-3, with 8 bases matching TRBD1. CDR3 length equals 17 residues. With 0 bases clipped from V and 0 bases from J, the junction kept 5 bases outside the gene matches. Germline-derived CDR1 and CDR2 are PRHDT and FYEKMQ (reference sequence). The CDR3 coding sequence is TGTGCCAGCAGCTTAGGCCTAACAGGGGGGAGCACAGATACGCAGTATTTT. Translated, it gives CASSLGLTGGSTDTQYF.

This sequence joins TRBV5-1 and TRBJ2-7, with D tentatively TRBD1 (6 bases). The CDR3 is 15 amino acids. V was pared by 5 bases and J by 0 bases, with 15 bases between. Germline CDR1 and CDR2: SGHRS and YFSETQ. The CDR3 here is CASRPSGTSSYEQYF. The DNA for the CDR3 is TGCGCCAGCAGGCCCTCCGGGACATCCTCCTACGAGCAGTACTTC.

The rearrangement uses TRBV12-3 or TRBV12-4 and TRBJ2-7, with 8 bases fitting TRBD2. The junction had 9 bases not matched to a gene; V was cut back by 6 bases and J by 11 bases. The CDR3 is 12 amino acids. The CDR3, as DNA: TGTGCCAGCAGGGCGGGACTAGGGTGGGAGTACTTC. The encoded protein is CASRAGLGWEYF.

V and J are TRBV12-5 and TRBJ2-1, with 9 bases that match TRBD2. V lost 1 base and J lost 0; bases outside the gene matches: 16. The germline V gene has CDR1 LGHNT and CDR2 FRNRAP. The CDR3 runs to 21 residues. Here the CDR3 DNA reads TGTGCTAGTGGTTTGGCCGTACTCCCGGGACTAGCTGGGAGCTCCTACAATGAGCAGTTCTTC. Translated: CASGLAVLPGLAGSSYNEQFF.

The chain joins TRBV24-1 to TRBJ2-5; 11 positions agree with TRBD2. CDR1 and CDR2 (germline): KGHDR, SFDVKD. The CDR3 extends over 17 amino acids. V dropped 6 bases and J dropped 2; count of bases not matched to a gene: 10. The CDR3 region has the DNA TGTGCCACCAGTAGAACTAGCGGGGGAGGGGCACAAGAGACCCAGTACTTC. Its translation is CATSRTSGGGAQETQYF.

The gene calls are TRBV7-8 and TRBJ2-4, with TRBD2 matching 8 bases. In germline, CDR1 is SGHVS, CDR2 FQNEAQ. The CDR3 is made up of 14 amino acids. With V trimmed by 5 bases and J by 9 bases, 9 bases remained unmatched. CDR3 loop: CASSIPSGGGIQYF. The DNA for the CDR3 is TGTGCCAGCAGCATCCCGAGCGGGGGCGGCATTCAGTACTTC.

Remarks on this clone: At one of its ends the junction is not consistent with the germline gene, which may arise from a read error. The CDR3 nucleotides read TGTGCCAGCAGCGAAGGGACTAGCGGGAGTCGAGAGCAGTACTTC. It specifies CASSEGTSGSREQYF. The genes are TRBV2 and TRBJ2-7, with TRBD2 matching 14 bases. Germline V gene data show CDR1 as SNHLY and CDR2 as FYNNEI. The CDR3 spans 15 residues.

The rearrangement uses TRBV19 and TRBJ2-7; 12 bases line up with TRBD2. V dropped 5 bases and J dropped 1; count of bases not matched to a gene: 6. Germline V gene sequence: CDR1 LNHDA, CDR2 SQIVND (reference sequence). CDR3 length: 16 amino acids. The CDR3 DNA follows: TGTGCCAGTAGTCAGGGGGGACTAGCGGGTTCCTACGAGCAGTACTTC. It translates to CASSQGGLAGSYEQYF.

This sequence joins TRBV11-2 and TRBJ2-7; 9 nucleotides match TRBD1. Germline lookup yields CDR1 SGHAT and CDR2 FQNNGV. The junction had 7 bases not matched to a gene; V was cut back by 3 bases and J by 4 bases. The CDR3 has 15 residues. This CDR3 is CASSFMWTGEYEQYF. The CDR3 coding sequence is TGTGCCAGCAGCTTTATGTGGACAGGGGAGTACGAGCAGTACTTC.

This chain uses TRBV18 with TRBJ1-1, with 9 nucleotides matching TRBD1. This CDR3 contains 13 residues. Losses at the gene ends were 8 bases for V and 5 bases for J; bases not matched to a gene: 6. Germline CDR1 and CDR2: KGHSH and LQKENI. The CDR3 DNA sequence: TGTGCCAGCAACAGGGGGCGAGGGACTGAAGCTTTCTTT. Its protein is CASNRGRGTEAFF.

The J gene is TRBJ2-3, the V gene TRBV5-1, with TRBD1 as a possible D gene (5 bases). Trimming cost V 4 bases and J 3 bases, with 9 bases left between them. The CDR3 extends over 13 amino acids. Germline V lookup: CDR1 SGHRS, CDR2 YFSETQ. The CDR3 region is CASSVDRTDTQYF. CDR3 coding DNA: TGCGCCAGCAGCGTAGACAGAACAGATACGCAGTATTTT.

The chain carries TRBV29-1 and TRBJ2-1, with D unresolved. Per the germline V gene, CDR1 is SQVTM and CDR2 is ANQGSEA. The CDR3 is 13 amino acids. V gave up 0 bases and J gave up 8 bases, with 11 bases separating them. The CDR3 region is CSVEDSRVYEQFF. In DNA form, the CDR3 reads TGCAGCGTTGAAGATAGCCGTGTCTATGAGCAGTTCTTC.

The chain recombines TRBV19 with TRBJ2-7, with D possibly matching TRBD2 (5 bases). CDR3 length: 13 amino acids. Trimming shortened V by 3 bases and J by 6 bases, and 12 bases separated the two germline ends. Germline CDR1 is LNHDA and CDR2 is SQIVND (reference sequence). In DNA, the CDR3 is TGTGCCAGTAGTATCGACTACCCTGGCGAGCAGTACTTC. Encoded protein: CASSIDYPGEQYF. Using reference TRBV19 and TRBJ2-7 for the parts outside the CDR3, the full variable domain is DGGITQSPKYLFRKEGQNVTLSCEQNLNHDAMYWYRQDPGQGLRLIYYSQIVNDFQKGDIAEGYSVSREKKESFPLTVTSAQKNPTAFYLCASSIDYPGEQYFGPGTRLTVT.